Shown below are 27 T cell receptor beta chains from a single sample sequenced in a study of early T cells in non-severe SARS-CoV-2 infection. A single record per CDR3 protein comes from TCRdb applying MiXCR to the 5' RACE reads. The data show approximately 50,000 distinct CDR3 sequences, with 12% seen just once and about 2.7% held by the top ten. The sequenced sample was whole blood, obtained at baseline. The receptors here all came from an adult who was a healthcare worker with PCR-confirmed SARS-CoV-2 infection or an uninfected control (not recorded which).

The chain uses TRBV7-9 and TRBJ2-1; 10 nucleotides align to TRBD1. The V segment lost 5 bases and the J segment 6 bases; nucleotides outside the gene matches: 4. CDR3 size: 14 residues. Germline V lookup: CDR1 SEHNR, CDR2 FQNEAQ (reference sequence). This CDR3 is CASSPGTGANEQFF. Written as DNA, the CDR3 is TGTGCCAGCAGCCCCGGGACAGGGGCCAATGAGCAGTTCTTC.

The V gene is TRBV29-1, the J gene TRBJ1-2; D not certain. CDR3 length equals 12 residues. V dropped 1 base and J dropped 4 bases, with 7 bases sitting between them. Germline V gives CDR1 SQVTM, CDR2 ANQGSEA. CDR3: CSVEARAYGYTF. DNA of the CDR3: TGCAGCGTTGAAGCGAGAGCCTATGGCTACACCTTC.

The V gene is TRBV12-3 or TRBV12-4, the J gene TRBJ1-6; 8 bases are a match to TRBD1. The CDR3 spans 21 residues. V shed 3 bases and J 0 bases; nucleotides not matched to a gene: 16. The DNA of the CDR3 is TGTGCCAGCAGTTTCGTGGGACCCTTAACAGGGGGGCTCTCCTATAATTCACCCCTCCACTTT. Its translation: CASSFVGPLTGGLSYNSPLHF.

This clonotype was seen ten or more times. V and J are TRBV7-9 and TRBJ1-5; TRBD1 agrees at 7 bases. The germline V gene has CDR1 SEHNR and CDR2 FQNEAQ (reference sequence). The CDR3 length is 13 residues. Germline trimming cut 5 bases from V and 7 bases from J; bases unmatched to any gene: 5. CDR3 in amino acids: CASSISGGQPQHF. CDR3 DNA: TGTGCCAGCAGCATCTCAGGGGGGCAGCCCCAGCATTTT. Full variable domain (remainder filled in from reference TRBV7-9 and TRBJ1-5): DTGVSQNPRHKITKRGQNVTFRCDPISEHNRLYWYRQTLGQGPEFLTYFQNEAQLEKSRLLSDRFSAERPKGSFSTLEIQRTEQGDSAMYLCASSISGGQPQHFGDGTRLSIL.

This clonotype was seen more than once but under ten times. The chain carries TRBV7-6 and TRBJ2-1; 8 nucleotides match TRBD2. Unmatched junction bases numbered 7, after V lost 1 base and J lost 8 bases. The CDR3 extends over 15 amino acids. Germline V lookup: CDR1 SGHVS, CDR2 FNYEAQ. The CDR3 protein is CASSLVLASGHEQFF. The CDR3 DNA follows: TGTGCCAGCAGCTTAGTTTTGGCTAGCGGGCATGAGCAGTTCTTC.

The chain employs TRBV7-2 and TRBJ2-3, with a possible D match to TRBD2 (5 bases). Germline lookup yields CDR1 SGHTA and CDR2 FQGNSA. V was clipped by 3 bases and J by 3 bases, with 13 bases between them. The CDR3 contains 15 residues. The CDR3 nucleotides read TGTGCCAGCAGCTTGACGAGGGTAGAAACAGATACGCAGTATTTT. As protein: CASSLTRVETDTQYF.

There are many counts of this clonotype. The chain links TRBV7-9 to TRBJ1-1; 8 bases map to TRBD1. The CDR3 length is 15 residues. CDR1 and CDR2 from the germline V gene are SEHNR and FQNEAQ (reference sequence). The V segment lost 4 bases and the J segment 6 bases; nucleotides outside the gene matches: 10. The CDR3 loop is CASSSSGTGPSEAFF. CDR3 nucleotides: TGTGCCAGCAGCTCTAGTGGGACAGGTCCGTCTGAAGCTTTCTTT.

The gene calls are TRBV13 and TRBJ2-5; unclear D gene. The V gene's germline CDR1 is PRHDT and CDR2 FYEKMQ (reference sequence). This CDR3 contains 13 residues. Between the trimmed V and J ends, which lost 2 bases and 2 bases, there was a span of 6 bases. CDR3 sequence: CASSLSEQETQYF. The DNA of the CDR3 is TGTGCCAGCAGCTTATCAGAACAAGAGACCCAGTACTTC.

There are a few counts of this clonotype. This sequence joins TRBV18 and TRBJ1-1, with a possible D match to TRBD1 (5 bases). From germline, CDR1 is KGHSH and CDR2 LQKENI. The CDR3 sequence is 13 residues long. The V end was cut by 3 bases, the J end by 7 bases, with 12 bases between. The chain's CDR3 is CASSPVPQGEAFF. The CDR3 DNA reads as TGTGCCAGCTCACCCGTACCCCAGGGTGAAGCTTTCTTT.

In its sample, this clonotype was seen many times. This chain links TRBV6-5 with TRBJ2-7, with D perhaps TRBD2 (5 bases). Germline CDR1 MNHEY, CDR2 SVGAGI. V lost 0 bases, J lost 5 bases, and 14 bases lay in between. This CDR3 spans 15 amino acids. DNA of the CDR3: TGTGCCAGCAGTTACTCTTCGGGGTTCGCGAACGAGCAGTACTTC. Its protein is CASSYSSGFANEQYF.

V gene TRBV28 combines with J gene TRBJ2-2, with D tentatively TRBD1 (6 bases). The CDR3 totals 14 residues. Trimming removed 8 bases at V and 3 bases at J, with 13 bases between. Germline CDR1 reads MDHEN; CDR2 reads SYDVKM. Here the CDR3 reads CASENRVHTGELFF. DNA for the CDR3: TGTGCCAGCGAAAACAGGGTGCACACCGGGGAGCTGTTTTTT.

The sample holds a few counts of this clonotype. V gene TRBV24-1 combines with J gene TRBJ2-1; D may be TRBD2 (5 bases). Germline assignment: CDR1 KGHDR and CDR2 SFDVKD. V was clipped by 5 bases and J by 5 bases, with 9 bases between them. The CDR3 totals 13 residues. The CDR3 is CATSAPADNEQFF. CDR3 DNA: TGTGCCACCAGTGCACCAGCGGACAATGAGCAGTTCTTC.

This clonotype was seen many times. CDR3 DNA: TGTGCCAGCAGCTTTGGACAAAACTACGAGCAGTACTTC. The encoded protein is CASSFGQNYEQYF. The V call is TRBV7-2, the J call TRBJ2-7; D may be TRBD1 (5 bases). Germline CDR1 SGHTA, CDR2 FQGNSA. V was pared by 3 bases and J by 3 bases, with 9 bases between. The CDR3 sequence is 13 residues long.

CDR3 sequence (DNA): TGTGCCAGCAGCTTAACCGACATGAACTACAATGAGCAGTTCTTC. It is translated as CASSLTDMNYNEQFF. The gene calls are TRBV11-2 and TRBJ2-1, with D hard to call. The CDR3 runs 15 residues. Trimming left V 2 bases short and J 3 bases short, with 11 bases between. The germline V gene has CDR1 SGHAT and CDR2 FQNNGV.

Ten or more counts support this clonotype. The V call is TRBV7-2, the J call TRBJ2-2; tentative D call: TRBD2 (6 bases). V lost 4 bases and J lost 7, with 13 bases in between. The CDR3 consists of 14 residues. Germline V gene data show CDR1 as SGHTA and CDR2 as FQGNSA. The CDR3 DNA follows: TGTGCCAGCAGCTCACCATACGGGAGCGGGGAGCTGTTTTTT. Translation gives CASSSPYGSGELFF. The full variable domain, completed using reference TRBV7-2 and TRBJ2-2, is GAGVSQSPSNKVTEKGKDVELRCDPISGHTALYWYRQSLGQGLEFLIYFQGNSAPDKSGLPSDRFSAERTGGSVSTLTIQRTQQEDSAVYLCASSSPYGSGELFFGEGSRLTVL.

The CDR3 DNA reads TGCGCCAGCAGCCAAGATTTCGAGGGTTGGAATGAGCAGTTCTTC. Translated, it gives CASSQDFEGWNEQFF. This chain uses TRBV4-3 with TRBJ2-1; weak D call: TRBD2 (5 bases). V was pared by 0 bases and J by 7 bases, with 13 bases between. Looked up from germline, CDR1 is LGHNA and CDR2 is YSLEER. The CDR3 loop spans 15 amino acids.

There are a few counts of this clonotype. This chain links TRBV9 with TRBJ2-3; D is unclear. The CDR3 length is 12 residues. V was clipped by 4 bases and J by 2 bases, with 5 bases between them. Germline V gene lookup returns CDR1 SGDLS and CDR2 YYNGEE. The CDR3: CASSPFTDTQYF. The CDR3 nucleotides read TGTGCCAGCAGCCCATTCACAGATACGCAGTATTTT.

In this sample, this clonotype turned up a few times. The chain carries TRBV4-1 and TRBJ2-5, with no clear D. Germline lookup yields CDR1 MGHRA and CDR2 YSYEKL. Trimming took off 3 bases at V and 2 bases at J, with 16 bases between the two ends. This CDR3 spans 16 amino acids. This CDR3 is CASSQVWQSFQETQYF. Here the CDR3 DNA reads TGCGCCAGCAGCCAGGTTTGGCAGTCATTTCAAGAGACCCAGTACTTC.

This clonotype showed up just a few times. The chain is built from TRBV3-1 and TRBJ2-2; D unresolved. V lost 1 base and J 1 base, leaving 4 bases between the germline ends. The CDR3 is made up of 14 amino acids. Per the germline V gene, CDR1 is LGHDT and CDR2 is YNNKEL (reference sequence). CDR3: CASSQAGNTGELFF. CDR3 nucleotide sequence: TGTGCCAGCAGCCAAGCCGGGAACACCGGGGAGCTGTTTTTT.

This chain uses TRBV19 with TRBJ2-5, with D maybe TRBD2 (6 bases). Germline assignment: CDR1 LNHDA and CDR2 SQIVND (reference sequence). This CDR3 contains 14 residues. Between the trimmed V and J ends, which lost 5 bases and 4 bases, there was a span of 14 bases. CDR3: CASSLSTSGETQYF. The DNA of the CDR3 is TGTGCCAGTAGTCTTTCGACTAGTGGAGAGACCCAGTACTTC.

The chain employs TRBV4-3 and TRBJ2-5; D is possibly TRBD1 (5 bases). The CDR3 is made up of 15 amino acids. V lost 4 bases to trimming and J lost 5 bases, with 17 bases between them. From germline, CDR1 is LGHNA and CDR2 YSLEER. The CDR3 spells CASSLGWVSGETQYF. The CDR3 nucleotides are TGCGCCAGCAGCCTAGGATGGGTATCAGGGGAGACCCAGTACTTC.

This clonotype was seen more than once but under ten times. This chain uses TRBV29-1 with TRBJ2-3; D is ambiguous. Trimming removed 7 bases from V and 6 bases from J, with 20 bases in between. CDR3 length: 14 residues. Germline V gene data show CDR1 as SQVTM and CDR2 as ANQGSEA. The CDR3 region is CSAETDLNRDTQYF. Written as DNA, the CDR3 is TGCAGCGCCGAGACCGATCTAAATAGGGATACGCAGTATTTT.

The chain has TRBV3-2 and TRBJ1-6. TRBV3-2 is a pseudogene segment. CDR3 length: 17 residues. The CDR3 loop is CASSHLHTSIYNSPLHF. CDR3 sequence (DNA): TGTGCCAGCAGCCATCTTCACACGTCTATCTATAATTCACCCCTCCACTTT.

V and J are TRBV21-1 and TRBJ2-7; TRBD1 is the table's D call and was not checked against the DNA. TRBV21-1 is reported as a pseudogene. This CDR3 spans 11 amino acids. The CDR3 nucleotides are TGTGCCAGCAGCAGGGGCCACGAGCAGTACTTC. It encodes CASSRGHEQYF.

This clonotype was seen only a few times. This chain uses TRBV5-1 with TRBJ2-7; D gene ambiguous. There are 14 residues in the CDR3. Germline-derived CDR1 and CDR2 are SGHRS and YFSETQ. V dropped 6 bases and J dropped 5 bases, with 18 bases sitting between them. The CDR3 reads CASKKAGPRDEQYF. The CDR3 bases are TGCGCCAGCAAAAAGGCCGGGCCAAGGGACGAGCAGTACTTC.

The DNA of the CDR3 is TGTGCCAGCATCCAGACAGGGGCTGGCTACACCTTC. This encodes CASIQTGAGYTF. V usage is TRBV12-3 or TRBV12-4 and J usage is TRBJ1-2, with 8 bases aligning to TRBD1. The CDR3 runs 12 residues. V shed 7 bases, J shed 7 bases, and the junction held 5 bases outside the gene matches.

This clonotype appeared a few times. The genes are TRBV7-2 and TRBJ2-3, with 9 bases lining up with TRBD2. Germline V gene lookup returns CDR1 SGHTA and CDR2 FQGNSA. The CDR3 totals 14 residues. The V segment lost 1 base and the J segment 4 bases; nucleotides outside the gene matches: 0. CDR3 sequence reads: CASSLGLAADTQYF. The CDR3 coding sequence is TGTGCCAGCAGCTTAGGACTAGCGGCAGATACGCAGTATTTT.